The 2 T cell receptor beta chains given below trace back to one sample, sequenced in a study of shared clonotypes between healthy human individuals (dated by TCRdb to about 2020). For the CD8 naive samples, CD45RO-negative cells were positively selected for CCR7, yielding a CD45RA+CCR7+ population from which TemRA cells were excluded. Library method: the immunoSEQ multiplex PCR assay. TCRdb re-hosts the immuneACCESS table, in-frame sequences only. Its copies lack some clones; in the studies checked, an unresolved V gene accounts for under half of them, and the cause for the rest is not known. In this sample the table shows approximately 1.9 million clones, around 95% of which occur a single time. Together, the top ten hold 1.5% to 2% of the sample. The sequenced material came from naive CD8+ T cells from PBMCs. The sample's cell subset or site, from its label and the paper: CD45RA+CCR7+. The receptors originated from a man in his late teens or twenties in good health. Some clones in this sample may be carry-over from other donors' samples.

The genes are TRBV2 and TRBJ2-1; 9 positions agree with TRBD2. This CDR3 has 17 amino acids. Germline V gives CDR1 SNHLY, CDR2 FYNNEI. Losses at the gene ends were 7 bases for V and 1 base for J; bases not matched to a gene: 11. The chain's CDR3 is CASTDESGRRSYNEQFF. As DNA, the CDR3 is TGTGCCAGCACTGACGAGAGCGGGAGGCGGTCCTACAATGAGCAGTTCTTC.

This chain joins TRBV5-8 and TRBJ2-1, with 10 positions matching TRBD1. The CDR3 covers 15 residues. Germline V gene data show CDR1 as SGHTS and CDR2 as YDEGEE. V was pared by 1 base and J by 7 bases, with 5 bases of the junction left unmatched. The CDR3 here is CASSLFSGQGNEQFF. In DNA, the CDR3 is TGTGCCAGCAGCTTGTTTTCGGGACAGGGGAATGAGCAGTTCTTC. Variable domain in full (rest from reference TRBV5-8 and TRBJ2-1): EAGVTQSPTHLIKTRGQQATLRCSPISGHTSVYWYQQALGLGLQFLLWYDEGEERNRGNFPPRFSGRQFPNYSSELNVNALELEDSALYLCASSLFSGQGNEQFFGPGTRLTVL.